These T cell receptor beta chains were read from a single sample in a study of regulatory T cells in long-lasting Graves disease. TCRdb itself ran the multiplex PCR reads through MiXCR, one entry per CDR3 protein. The table shows 400,000 to 500,000 distinct CDR3 sequences, with about 17% occurring only once. These same records also appear under a second study, on T cells in Graves' hyperthyroidism and ophthalmopathy.

The material was peripheral blood mononuclear cells (PBMCs), obtained at new diagnosis, from a patient treated with antithyroid drugs. The origin of the receptors is a woman between 18 and 30 years old with Graves disease. Both conserved end residues are part of each CDR3. A D gene is named only where the DNA matches it firmly. A clone size is listed for some rows: how often the clone was seen (once, few, many), or a class if it is expanded.

d_gene: TRBD2; j_gene: TRBJ2-5; abundance: few; v_gene: TRBV7-8; CDR3aa: CASSVLLAGTYEETQYF; CDR3nt: TGTGCCAGCAGCGTCCTACTAGCGGGAACATATGAGGAGACCCAGTACTTC
d_gene: NA; j_gene: TRBJ1-5; abundance: many; v_gene: TRBV6-1; CDR3aa: CASTEGYQPQHF; CDR3nt: TGTGCCAGCACCGAAGGGTATCAGCCCCAGCATTTT
d_gene: TRBD1; j_gene: TRBJ1-1; abundance: many; v_gene: TRBV5-5; CDR3aa: CASSFRTGPEAFF; CDR3nt: TGTGCCAGCAGCTTCAGGACAGGTCCAGAAGCTTTCTTT
d_gene: NA; j_gene: TRBJ1-1; abundance: many; v_gene: TRBV20-1; CDR3aa: CSAELGGGNTEAFF; CDR3nt: TGCAGTGCCGAGCTAGGGGGTGGGAACACTGAAGCCTTCTTT
d_gene: TRBD1; j_gene: TRBJ1-2; abundance: few; v_gene: TRBV20-1; CDR3aa: CSARRTGQGYTF; CDR3nt: TGCAGTGCTAGAAGGACAGGACAGGGCTACACCTTC
d_gene: TRBD2; j_gene: TRBJ2-1; abundance: few; v_gene: TRBV10-3; CDR3aa: CAISALGLAGYNEQFF; CDR3nt: TGTGCCATCAGTGCCCTGGGACTAGCGGGATACAATGAGCAGTTCTTC
d_gene: NA; j_gene: TRBJ2-1; abundance: few; v_gene: TRBV12-3/TRBV12-4; CDR3aa: CASTVSSNEQFF; CDR3nt: TGTGCCAGCACCGTTTCCTCCAATGAGCAGTTCTTC
d_gene: NA; j_gene: TRBJ2-2; abundance: NA; v_gene: TRBV27; CDR3aa: CASRLSSAVNTGELFF; CDR3nt: TGTGCCAGCAGACTATCTAGCGCGGTCAACACCGGGGAGCTGTTTTTT
d_gene: TRBD1; j_gene: TRBJ1-3; abundance: NA; v_gene: TRBV20-1; CDR3aa: CSATRTGLFVNTIYF; CDR3nt: TGCAGTGCTACTAGGACAGGGCTCTTTGTAAACACCATATATTTT
d_gene: NA; j_gene: TRBJ2-1; abundance: many; v_gene: TRBV30; CDR3aa: CAWKFRIEQFF; CDR3nt: TGTGCCTGGAAGTTTCGTATTGAGCAGTTCTTC
d_gene: NA; j_gene: TRBJ2-1; abundance: few; v_gene: TRBV7-3; CDR3aa: CASSLLLTDEQFF; CDR3nt: TGTGCCAGCAGCTTACTACTAACCGATGAGCAGTTCTTC
d_gene: TRBD2; j_gene: TRBJ2-1; abundance: many; v_gene: TRBV5-1; CDR3aa: CASSSFSGRGNEQFF; CDR3nt: TGCGCCAGCAGCTCATTTAGCGGGAGAGGCAATGAGCAGTTCTTC
d_gene: NA; j_gene: TRBJ2-3; abundance: many; v_gene: TRBV27; CDR3aa: CASSLGSILGTQYF; CDR3nt: TGTGCCAGCAGTTTAGGGTCCATATTGGGTACGCAGTATTTT
d_gene: TRBD1; j_gene: TRBJ1-1; abundance: NA; v_gene: TRBV25-1; CDR3aa: CASSEDRFMNTEAFF; CDR3nt: TGTGCCAGCAGTGAGGACAGGTTTATGAACACTGAAGCTTTCTTT
d_gene: NA; j_gene: TRBJ1-1; abundance: few; v_gene: TRBV2; CDR3aa: CASTLLSEAFF; CDR3nt: TGTGCCAGCACCCTTTTGTCTGAAGCTTTCTTT
d_gene: NA; j_gene: TRBJ2-5; abundance: many; v_gene: TRBV2; CDR3aa: CASSEWETQYF; CDR3nt: TGTGCCAGCAGTGAATGGGAGACCCAGTACTTC
d_gene: TRBD2; j_gene: TRBJ2-1; abundance: few; v_gene: TRBV2; CDR3aa: CASRDRLASSYNEQFF; CDR3nt: TGTGCCAGCAGGGACCGACTAGCGTCATCCTACAATGAGCAGTTCTTC
d_gene: NA; j_gene: TRBJ2-7; abundance: few; v_gene: TRBV20-1; CDR3aa: CTPQRRGRSYEQYF; CDR3nt: TGCACCCCACAGCGAAGGGGCAGGAGCTACGAGCAGTACTTC
d_gene: TRBD2; j_gene: TRBJ2-5; abundance: few; v_gene: TRBV7-2; CDR3aa: CASSLRVSSGAYQETQCF; CDR3nt: TGTGCCAGCAGCTTACGGGTGTCTAGCGGAGCCTACCAAGAGACCCAGTGCTTC
d_gene: NA; j_gene: TRBJ1-2; abundance: few; v_gene: TRBV14; CDR3aa: CASSLLGLGGYTF; CDR3nt: TGTGCCAGCAGTCTTCTTGGGTTGGGTGGCTACACCTTC
d_gene: NA; j_gene: TRBJ2-3; abundance: NA; v_gene: TRBV18; CDR3aa: CASSPTRTGLQDTQYF; CDR3nt: TGTGCCAGCTCACCAACACGGACTGGCCTTCAAGATACGCAGTATTTT
d_gene: NA; j_gene: TRBJ1-6; abundance: many; v_gene: TRBV28; CDR3aa: CASRPIGGGDPGNSPLHF; CDR3nt: TGTGCCAGCAGACCCATAGGCGGGGGTGACCCAGGAAATTCACCCCTCCACTTT
d_gene: NA; j_gene: TRBJ2-7; abundance: many; v_gene: TRBV20-1; CDR3aa: CSARGPLSYEQYF; CDR3nt: TGCAGTGCTAGAGGCCCCCTATCTTACGAGCAGTACTTC
d_gene: NA; j_gene: TRBJ2-2; abundance: few; v_gene: TRBV7-8; CDR3aa: CASNPGGAENTGELFF; CDR3nt: TGTGCCAGCAACCCTGGAGGGGCGGAAAACACCGGGGAGCTGTTTTTT
d_gene: NA; j_gene: TRBJ2-5; abundance: NA; v_gene: TRBV7-9; CDR3aa: CASSTGPQETQYF; CDR3nt: TGTGCCAGCAGCACTGGACCTCAAGAGACCCAGTACTTC
d_gene: TRBD2; j_gene: TRBJ2-1; abundance: NA; v_gene: TRBV19; CDR3aa: CASSLLAGDNYNEQFF; CDR3nt: TGTGCCAGTAGCCTACTAGCGGGGGACAACTACAATGAGCAGTTCTTC
d_gene: NA; j_gene: TRBJ1-2; abundance: many; v_gene: TRBV28; CDR3aa: CASSPMTGDYGYTF; CDR3nt: TGTGCCAGCAGTCCGATGACAGGCGACTATGGCTACACCTTC
d_gene: TRBD1; j_gene: TRBJ2-5; abundance: few; v_gene: TRBV29-1; CDR3aa: CSVVGRPGQDGETQYF; CDR3nt: TGCAGCGTTGTCGGCCGACCGGGACAGGACGGAGAGACCCAGTACTTC
d_gene: NA; j_gene: TRBJ2-1; abundance: many; v_gene: TRBV20-1; CDR3aa: CSATGWGWDNEQFF; CDR3nt: TGCAGTGCTACTGGTTGGGGGTGGGACAATGAGCAGTTCTTC
d_gene: TRBD1; j_gene: TRBJ2-5; abundance: many; v_gene: TRBV12-3/TRBV12-4; CDR3aa: CASSFRTGGETQYF; CDR3nt: TGTGCCAGCAGTTTTAGGACAGGGGGTGAGACCCAGTACTTC
d_gene: TRBD1; j_gene: TRBJ1-2; abundance: many; v_gene: TRBV12-3/TRBV12-4; CDR3aa: CASSAGTGLRGYTF; CDR3nt: TGTGCCAGCAGTGCCGGGACAGGACTCCGTGGCTACACCTTC
d_gene: NA; j_gene: TRBJ1-6; abundance: NA; v_gene: TRBV2; CDR3aa: CASITGKGDNSPLHF; CDR3nt: TGTGCCAGCATCACAGGGAAGGGGGATAATTCACCCCTCCACTTT
d_gene: NA; j_gene: TRBJ2-1; abundance: NA; v_gene: TRBV7-9; CDR3aa: CASSLDGVDEQFF; CDR3nt: TGTGCCAGCAGCCTGGACGGAGTCGATGAGCAGTTCTTC
d_gene: NA; j_gene: TRBJ2-5; abundance: many; v_gene: TRBV5-1; CDR3aa: CASSLGRKETQYF; CDR3nt: TGCGCCAGCAGCTTGGGACGGAAAGAGACCCAGTACTTC
d_gene: NA; j_gene: TRBJ2-3; abundance: NA; v_gene: TRBV6-5; CDR3aa: CASSYLRTDTQYF; CDR3nt: TGTGCCAGCAGTTACCTTCGCACAGATACGCAGTATTTT
d_gene: NA; j_gene: TRBJ2-7; abundance: NA; v_gene: TRBV7-8; CDR3aa: CASSLGAPTASYEQYF; CDR3nt: TGTGCCAGCAGCTTAGGTGCTCCTACAGCCTCCTACGAGCAGTACTTC
d_gene: NA; j_gene: TRBJ1-5; abundance: NA; v_gene: TRBV24-1; CDR3aa: CATSDFLGNQHF; CDR3nt: TGTGCCACCAGTGATTTCTTGGGGAACCAGCATTTT
d_gene: NA; j_gene: TRBJ2-3; abundance: many; v_gene: TRBV20-1; CDR3aa: CSARDVSDVTDTQYF; CDR3nt: TGCAGTGCTAGAGATGTCTCGGATGTCACAGATACGCAGTATTTT
d_gene: TRBD2; j_gene: TRBJ2-2; abundance: few; v_gene: TRBV7-7; CDR3aa: CASSLGREAELFF; CDR3nt: TGTGCTAGCAGCTTAGGGAGGGAGGCGGAGCTGTTTTTT
d_gene: NA; j_gene: TRBJ2-5; abundance: many; v_gene: TRBV7-9; CDR3aa: CASSFALQETQYF; CDR3nt: TGTGCCAGCAGCTTCGCCCTACAAGAGACCCAGTACTTC
d_gene: TRBD2; j_gene: TRBJ2-7; abundance: few; v_gene: TRBV18; CDR3aa: CASSPPAGGSYEQYF; CDR3nt: TGTGCCAGCTCACCACCGGCGGGGGGGTCCTACGAGCAGTACTTC
d_gene: NA; j_gene: TRBJ1-6; abundance: few; v_gene: TRBV11-3; CDR3aa: CASSVGFQVYNSPLHF; CDR3nt: TGTGCCAGCAGTGTTGGCTTTCAAGTCTATAATTCACCCCTCCACTTT
d_gene: TRBD2; j_gene: TRBJ2-1; abundance: NA; v_gene: TRBV5-1; CDR3aa: CASSLGLGTRDNEQFF; CDR3nt: TGCGCCAGCAGCTTGGGGTTGGGGACTAGAGACAATGAGCAGTTCTTC
d_gene: NA; j_gene: TRBJ1-5; abundance: few; v_gene: TRBV11-3; CDR3aa: CASSLRTPQDHSNQPQHF; CDR3nt: TGTGCCAGCAGCTTAAGGACACCTCAAGACCATAGCAATCAGCCCCAGCATTTT
d_gene: NA; j_gene: TRBJ2-7; abundance: many; v_gene: TRBV18; CDR3aa: CASSRELGVEQYF; CDR3nt: TGTGCCAGCTCACGAGAGTTGGGAGTCGAGCAGTACTTC
d_gene: TRBD2; j_gene: TRBJ2-7; abundance: NA; v_gene: TRBV10-1; CDR3aa: CASSESGRGAYEQYF; CDR3nt: TGCGCCAGCAGTGAGTCCGGGCGGGGGGCCTACGAGCAGTACTTC